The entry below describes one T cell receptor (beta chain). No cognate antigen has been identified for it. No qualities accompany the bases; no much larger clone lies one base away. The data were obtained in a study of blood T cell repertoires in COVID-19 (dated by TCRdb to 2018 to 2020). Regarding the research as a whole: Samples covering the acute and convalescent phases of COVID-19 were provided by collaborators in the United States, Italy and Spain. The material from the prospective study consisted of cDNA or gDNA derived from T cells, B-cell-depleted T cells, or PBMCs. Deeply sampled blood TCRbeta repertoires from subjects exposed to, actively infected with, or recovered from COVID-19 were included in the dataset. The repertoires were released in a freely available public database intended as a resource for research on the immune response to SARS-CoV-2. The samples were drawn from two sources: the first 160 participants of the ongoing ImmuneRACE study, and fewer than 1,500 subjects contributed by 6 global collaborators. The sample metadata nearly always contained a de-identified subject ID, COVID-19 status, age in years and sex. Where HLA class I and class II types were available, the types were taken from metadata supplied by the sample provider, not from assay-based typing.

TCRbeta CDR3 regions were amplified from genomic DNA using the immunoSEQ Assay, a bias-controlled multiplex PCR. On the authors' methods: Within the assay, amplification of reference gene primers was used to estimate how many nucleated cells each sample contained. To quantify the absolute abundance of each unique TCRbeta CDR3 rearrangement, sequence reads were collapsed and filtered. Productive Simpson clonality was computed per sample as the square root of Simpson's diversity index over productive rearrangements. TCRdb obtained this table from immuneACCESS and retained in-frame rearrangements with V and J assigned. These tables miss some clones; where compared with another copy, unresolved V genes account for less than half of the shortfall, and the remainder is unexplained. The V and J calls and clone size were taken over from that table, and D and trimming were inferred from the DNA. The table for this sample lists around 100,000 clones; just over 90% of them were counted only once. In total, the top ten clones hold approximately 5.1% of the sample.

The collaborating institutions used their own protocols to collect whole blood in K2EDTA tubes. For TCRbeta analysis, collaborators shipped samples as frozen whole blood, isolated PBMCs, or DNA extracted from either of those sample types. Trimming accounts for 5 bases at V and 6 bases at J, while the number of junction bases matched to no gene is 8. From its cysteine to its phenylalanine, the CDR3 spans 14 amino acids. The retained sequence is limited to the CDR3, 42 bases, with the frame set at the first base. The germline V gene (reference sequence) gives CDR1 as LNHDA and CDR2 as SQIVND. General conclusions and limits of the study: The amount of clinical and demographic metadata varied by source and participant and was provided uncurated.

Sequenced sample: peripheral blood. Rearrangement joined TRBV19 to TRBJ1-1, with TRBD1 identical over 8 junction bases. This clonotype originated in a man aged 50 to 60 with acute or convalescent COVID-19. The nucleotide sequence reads TGTGCCAGTAGTGTTAAACAGGGGGGGGCTGAAGCTTTCTTT. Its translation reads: CASSVKQGGAEAFF.